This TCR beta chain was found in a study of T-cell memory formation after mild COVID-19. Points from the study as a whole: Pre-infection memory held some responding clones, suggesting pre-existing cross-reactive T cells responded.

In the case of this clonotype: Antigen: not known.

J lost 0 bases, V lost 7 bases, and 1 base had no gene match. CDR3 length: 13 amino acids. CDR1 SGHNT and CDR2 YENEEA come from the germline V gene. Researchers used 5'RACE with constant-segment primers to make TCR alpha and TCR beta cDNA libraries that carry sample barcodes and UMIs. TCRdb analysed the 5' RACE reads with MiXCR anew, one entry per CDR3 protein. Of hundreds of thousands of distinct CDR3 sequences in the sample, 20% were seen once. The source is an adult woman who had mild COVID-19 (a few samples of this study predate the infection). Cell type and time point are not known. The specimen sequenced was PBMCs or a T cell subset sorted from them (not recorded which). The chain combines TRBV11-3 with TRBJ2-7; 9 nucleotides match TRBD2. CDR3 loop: CASTAGGSYEQYF. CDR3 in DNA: TGTGCCAGCACAGCGGGAGGCTCCTACGAGCAGTACTTC. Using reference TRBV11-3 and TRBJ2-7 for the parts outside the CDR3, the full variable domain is EAGVVQSPRYKIIEKKQPVAFWCNPISGHNTLYWYLQNLGQGPELLIRYENEEAVDDSQLPKDRFSAERLKGVDSTLKIQPAELGDSAVYLCASTAGGSYEQYFGPGTRLTVT.